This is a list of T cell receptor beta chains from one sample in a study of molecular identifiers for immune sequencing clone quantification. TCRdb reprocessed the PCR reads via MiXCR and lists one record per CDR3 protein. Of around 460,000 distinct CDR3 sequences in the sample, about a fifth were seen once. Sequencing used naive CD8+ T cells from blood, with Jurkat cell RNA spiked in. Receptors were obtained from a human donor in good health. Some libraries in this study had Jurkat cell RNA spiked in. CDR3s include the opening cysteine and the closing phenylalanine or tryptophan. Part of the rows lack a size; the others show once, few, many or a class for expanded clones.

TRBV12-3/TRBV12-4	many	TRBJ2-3	CASRSTPVDTDTQYF
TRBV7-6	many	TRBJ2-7	CASIHEGRDEQYF
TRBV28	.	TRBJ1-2	CASSLPRDGSSYGYTF
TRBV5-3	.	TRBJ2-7	CARSLLEQYF
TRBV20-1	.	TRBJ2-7	CSARDLGGYEQYF
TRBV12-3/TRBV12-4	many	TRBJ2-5	CASSFHDQKETQYF
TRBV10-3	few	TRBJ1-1	CAISESVLGQGPYSEAFF
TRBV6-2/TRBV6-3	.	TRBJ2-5	CATSSRTQYF
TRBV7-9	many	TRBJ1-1	CASSLGQGAHTEAFF
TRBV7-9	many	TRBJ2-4	CASSLTTGDNIQYF
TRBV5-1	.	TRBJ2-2	CASSFMDRAAGELFF
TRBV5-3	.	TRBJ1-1	CASSSSGEGFEAFF
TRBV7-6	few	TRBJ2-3	CASSLGLWGESTDTQYF
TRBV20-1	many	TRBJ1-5	CSARDPGGRQPQHF
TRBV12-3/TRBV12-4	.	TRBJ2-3	CASSLRQGVADTQYF
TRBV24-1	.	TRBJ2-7	CATSYGGTEQYF
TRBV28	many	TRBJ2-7	CASAGSGYEQYF
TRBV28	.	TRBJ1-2	CASSSLRRGDGYTF